The source of this TCR beta chain is a study of regulatory T cells in long-lasting Graves disease. This clonotype was seen repeatedly, ten times or more. Antigen: not known. Time point defined: newly diagnosed GD, antithyroid drugs for less than 3 months. The TCR library used RNA extracted from PBMCs. Points from the study as a whole: Persistent disease preferred TRBV28, TRBJ1-2 and TRBJ2-5.

With 4 bases clipped from V and 5 bases from J, the junction kept 4 bases outside the gene matches. Germline values: CDR1 SEHNR, CDR2 FQNEAQ (reference sequence). This CDR3 contains 15 residues. TCR beta libraries were built with iRepertoire HTBI primers and Arm-PCR of CDR3 regions. One entry per CDR3 protein results from TCRdb running MiXCR on the multiplex PCR reads. The sample includes 530,000 or so distinct CDR3 sequences, about 14% of them seen just once. These same records also appear under a second study, on T cells in Graves' hyperthyroidism and ophthalmopathy. In that study: Blood held most thyroid clonotypes expanded above 0.001 frequency.

The V and J genes are TRBV7-9 and TRBJ2-3, with TRBD1 identical over 12 bases. This TCR came from a young man with Graves disease. Source: peripheral blood mononuclear cells (PBMCs), taken at new diagnosis, from a patient treated with antithyroid drugs. The CDR3 sequence is CASSWDRGRRDTQYF. The CDR3, as DNA: TGTGCCAGCAGCTGGGACAGGGGGCGCAGAGATACGCAGTATTTT.